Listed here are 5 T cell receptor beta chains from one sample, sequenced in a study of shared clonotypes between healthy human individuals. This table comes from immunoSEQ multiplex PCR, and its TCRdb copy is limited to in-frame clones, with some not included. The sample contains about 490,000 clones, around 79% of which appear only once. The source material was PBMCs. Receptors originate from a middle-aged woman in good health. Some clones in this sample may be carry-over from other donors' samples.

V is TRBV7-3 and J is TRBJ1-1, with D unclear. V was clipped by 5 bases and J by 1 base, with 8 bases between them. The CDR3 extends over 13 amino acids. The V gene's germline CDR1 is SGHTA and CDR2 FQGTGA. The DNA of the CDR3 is TGTGCCAGCAGCGGGGATAGGAACACTGAAGCTTTCTTT. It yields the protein CASSGDRNTEAFF. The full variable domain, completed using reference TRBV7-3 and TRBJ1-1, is GAGVSQTPSNKVTEKGKYVELRCDPISGHTALYWYRQSLGQGPEFLIYFQGTGAADDSGLPNDRFFAVRPEGSVSTLKIQRTERGDSAVYLCASSGDRNTEAFFGQGTRLTVV.

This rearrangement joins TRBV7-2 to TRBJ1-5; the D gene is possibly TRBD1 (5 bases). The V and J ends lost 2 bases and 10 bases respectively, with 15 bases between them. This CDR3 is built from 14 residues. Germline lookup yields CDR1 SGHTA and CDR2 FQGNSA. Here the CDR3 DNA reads TGTGCCAGCAGCTTAACTTTTGACGGGGGACCCCAGCATTTT. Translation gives CASSLTFDGGPQHF.

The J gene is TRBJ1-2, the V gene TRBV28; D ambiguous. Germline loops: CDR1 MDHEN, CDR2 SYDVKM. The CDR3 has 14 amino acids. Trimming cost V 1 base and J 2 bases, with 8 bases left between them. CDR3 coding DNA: TGTGCCAGCAGTTTATTTGGAGAAAACTATGGCTACACCTTC. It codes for CASSLFGENYGYTF.

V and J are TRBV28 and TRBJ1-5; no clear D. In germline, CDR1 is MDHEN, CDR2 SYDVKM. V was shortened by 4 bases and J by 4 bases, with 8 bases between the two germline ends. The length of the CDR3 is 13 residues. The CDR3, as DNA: TGTGCCAGCAGTTACGGGTGGAATCAGCCCCAGCATTTT. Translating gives CASSYGWNQPQHF. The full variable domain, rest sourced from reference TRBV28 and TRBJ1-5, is DVKVTQSSRYLVKRTGEKVFLECVQDMDHENMFWYRQDPGLGLRLIYFSYDVKMKEKGDIPEGYSVSREKKERFSLILESASTNQTSMYLCASSYGWNQPQHFGDGTRLSIL.

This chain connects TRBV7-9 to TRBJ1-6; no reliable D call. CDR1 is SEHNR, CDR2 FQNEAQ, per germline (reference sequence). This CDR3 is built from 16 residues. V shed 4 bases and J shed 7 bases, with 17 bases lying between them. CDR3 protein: CASSWSEGNPNSPLHF. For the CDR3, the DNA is TGTGCCAGCAGCTGGTCGGAGGGAAATCCAAATTCACCCCTCCACTTT. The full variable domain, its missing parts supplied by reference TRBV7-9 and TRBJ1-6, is DTGVSQNPRHKITKRGQNVTFRCDPISEHNRLYWYRQTLGQGPEFLTYFQNEAQLEKSRLLSDRFSAERPKGSFSTLEIQRTEQGDSAMYLCASSWSEGNPNSPLHFGNGTRLTVT.